The clone carrying this T cell receptor (beta chain) has a single count. One base away lies a much larger clone, so this may be a sequencing read error. The source of the sample is a study of tumor-infiltrating lymphocytes in primary liver carcinoma. Study information: Spanning 30 to 69 years of age, the patients were men and women. Tumor lesions were T1-T3 N0M0 and spanned about 4 to 10 cm.

Germline DNA was extracted alongside blood RNA, which was obtained from unsorted whole blood. Among the patients, all had chronic HBV infection and none had been treated. The CDR3 length is 16 residues. Germline lookup yields CDR1 MNHEY and CDR2 SVGAGI. A constant-region primer primed TCR beta cDNA synthesis from 500 ng of total RNA. Amplification in three nested multiplex PCR rounds with slightly modified ARM-PCR gave rise to TCR beta libraries. The first two PCR rounds used TRBV1-TRBV30 primers with a Cbeta primer, roughly 10 cycles each. Each CDR3 protein gets one entry after TCRdb re-called the multiplex PCR reads with MiXCR. The sample records 320,000 or so distinct CDR3 sequences, approximately 60% being singletons.

The genes are TRBV6-5 and TRBJ1-1; D is undetermined. Sequencing used peripheral blood. The TCR comes from a man aged 35-49 years with primary liver carcinoma and hepatitis B virus infection. The CDR3 DNA is TGTGCCAGCAATTACCGACCGACCGCCATGGGCACTGAAGCTTTCTTT. This codes for CASNYRPTAMGTEAFF.